A single sample is the source of the 24 T cell receptor beta chains below, sequenced in a study of control samples from healthy donors and cancer patients. Sequencing was performed with immunoSEQ multiplex PCR; in TCRdb, only in-frame clones are kept and a portion is missing. Found here are approximately 50,000 clones, over 85% of them singletons; the top ten hold just under 0.8%. Input material: PBMCs. The source is a man in his thirties or forties with colorectal cancer.

The V gene is TRBV30, the J gene TRBJ1-4; no reliable D call. V lost 2 bases and J lost 8, with 15 bases in between. Germline loops: CDR1 GTSNPN, CDR2 SVGIG (reference sequence). The CDR3 totals 14 residues. CDR3 in amino acids: CAWSIEVLEEKLFF. In nucleotides, the CDR3 is TGTGCCTGGAGTATAGAGGTTTTAGAGGAAAAACTGTTTTTT.

This chain links TRBV19 with TRBJ1-1; 10 nucleotides agree with TRBD1. With 4 bases clipped from V and 3 bases from J, the junction kept 14 bases outside the gene matches. The CDR3 sequence is 18 residues long. CDR1 LNHDA and CDR2 SQIVND come from the germline V gene (reference sequence). The CDR3 region has the DNA TGTGCCAGTAGTACTCTGGGGGACAGGGGCCCGTTCGACACTGAAGCTTTCTTT. Translated: CASSTLGDRGPFDTEAFF.

The chain joins TRBV29-1 to TRBJ1-1; TRBD1 is a possible D gene (5 bases). This CDR3 comprises 13 residues. Looked up from germline, CDR1 is SQVTM and CDR2 is ANQGSEA. V shed 7 bases and J shed 1 base, with 13 bases lying between them. For the CDR3, the DNA is TGCAGCGGCCGGGGGGACTCGAACACTGAAGCTTTCTTT. Encoded protein: CSGRGDSNTEAFF.

This chain links TRBV11-2 with TRBJ1-3; a weak D match, TRBD1 (6 bases). Germline CDR1 and CDR2: SGHAT and FQNNGV. The CDR3 runs to 17 residues. Trimming left V 4 bases short and J 0 bases short, with 16 bases between. The CDR3 reads CASSSRRDTRSGNTIYF. Here the CDR3 DNA reads TGTGCCAGCAGCTCCCGCCGGGACACCCGCTCTGGAAACACCATATATTTT.

The chain couples TRBV5-1 to TRBJ1-1, with a tentative D call TRBD1 (6 bases). This CDR3 comprises 14 residues. CDR1 and CDR2 (germline): SGHRS, YFSETQ. V lost 0 bases and J lost 4, with 10 bases in between. CDR3 DNA sequence: TGCGCCAGCAGCTTGGTGGGGGGCGGCACTGAAGCTTTCTTT. Its translation: CASSLVGGGTEAFF.

This chain links TRBV3-1 (or the pseudogene TRBV3-2) with TRBJ2-4; possible D gene TRBD1, 6 bases. The CDR3 is 15 amino acids. The germline V and J ends were trimmed by 2 bases and 2 bases, with 10 bases remaining between them. CDR1 LGHDT and CDR2 YNNKEL come from the germline V gene (reference sequence). In nucleotides, the CDR3 is TGTGCCAGCAGCCAAAAACAGGGTACCAAAAACATTCAGTACTTC. It yields the protein CASSQKQGTKNIQYF.

J is TRBJ2-1 and V is TRBV7-2; D is perhaps TRBD1 or TRBD2 (7 bases each). Trimming left V 5 bases short and J 10 bases short, with 18 bases between. The CDR3 sequence is 14 residues long. Germline V gene lookup returns CDR1 SGHTA and CDR2 FQGNSA. CDR3 sequence reads: CASSPQRGRGEQFF. The CDR3, as DNA: TGTGCCAGCAGCCCACAAAGGGGGCGGGGGGAGCAGTTCTTC.

The chain joins TRBV18 to TRBJ1-3; D call uncertain. Per the germline V gene, CDR1 is KGHSH and CDR2 is LQKENI. The V and J ends lost 3 bases and 3 bases respectively, with 9 bases between them. This CDR3 contains 14 residues. This chain's CDR3 is CASSPNRDGNTIYF. In DNA, the CDR3 is TGTGCCAGCTCACCCAACCGGGATGGAAACACCATATATTTT.

V is TRBV6-5 and J is TRBJ1-1; D may be TRBD1 (6 bases). The CDR3 sequence is 15 residues long. Trimming removed 0 bases from V and 6 bases from J, with 14 bases in between. Looked up from germline, CDR1 is MNHEY and CDR2 is SVGAGI. The CDR3, as DNA: TGTGCCAGCAGTTACTCGAAGCGGGGGCGGGCTGAAGCTTTCTTT. This gives the protein CASSYSKRGRAEAFF.

The chain employs TRBV29-1 and TRBJ2-1; D remains ambiguous. CDR1 is SQVTM and CDR2 is ANQGSEA in the germline V gene. The CDR3 has 8 amino acids. The CDR3 region has the DNA TGCAGTCCTGACCAGCAGTTCTTC. Amino acids: CSPDQQFF.

This chain links TRBV3-1 (or the pseudogene TRBV3-2) with TRBJ1-6, with D perhaps TRBD1 (6 bases). V was cut by 3 bases and J by 9 bases, with 15 bases left in between. Germline loops: CDR1 LGHDT, CDR2 YNNKEL (reference sequence). The CDR3 has 15 residues. Here the CDR3 DNA reads TGTGCCAGCAGCCACGGGACACTTGGGGGTTCACCCCTCCACTTT. Residues: CASSHGTLGGSPLHF.

The chain employs TRBV6-5 and TRBJ2-2; D uncertain. CDR1 MNHEY and CDR2 SVGAGI come from the germline V gene. The CDR3 is 16 amino acids. Deletions cut 2 bases from V and 0 bases from J, with 10 bases between. CDR3 DNA sequence: TGTGCCAGCAGTTACGTCCCTCGATCGAACACCGGGGAGCTGTTTTTT. Translating gives CASSYVPRSNTGELFF.

The V gene is TRBV6-1, the J gene TRBJ1-1, with a weak D call TRBD1 (6 bases). The germline CDR1 and CDR2 sequences are MNHNS and SASEGT. The CDR3 runs 16 residues. Trimming took 5 bases from V and 0 from J, leaving 16 bases between them. CDR3: CASSQVGGLLNTEAFF. DNA for the CDR3: TGTGCCAGCAGTCAAGTCGGGGGCTTATTGAACACTGAAGCTTTCTTT.

This clone has more than one count but fewer than ten. The V call is TRBV11-2, the J call TRBJ1-1, with 7 bases identical to TRBD1. The V gene's germline CDR1 is SGHAT and CDR2 FQNNGV. This CDR3 is built from 15 residues. The V and J ends lost 5 bases and 6 bases, in that order; junction bases with no gene match: 12. The DNA of the CDR3 is TGTGCCAGCAGCCCACGCAGAGGGGGCCTGGCTGAAGCTTTCTTT. It codes for CASSPRRGGLAEAFF.

The chain links TRBV5-4 to TRBJ2-2; unclear D gene. The CDR3 is made up of 14 amino acids. Looked up from germline, CDR1 is SGHNT and CDR2 is YYREEE (reference sequence). V lost 3 bases and J 3 bases, leaving 9 bases between the germline ends. The CDR3 DNA is TGTGCCAGCAGCTCCCCAGCTCACACCGGGGAGCTGTTTTTT. Translation gives CASSSPAHTGELFF. Supplemented by reference TRBV5-4 and TRBJ2-2, the full variable domain reads ETGVTQSPTHLIKTRGQQVTLRCSSQSGHNTVSWYQQALGQGPQFIFQYYREEENGRGNFPPRFSGLQFPNYSSELNVNALELDDSALYLCASSSPAHTGELFFGEGSRLTVL.

In its sample, this clone was seen once. The V call is TRBV6-2 or TRBV6-3, the J call TRBJ2-7, with 9 bases lining up with TRBD1. Per germline, CDR1 MNHEY and CDR2 SVGEGT. The CDR3 spans 12 residues. The ends lost 6 bases at V and 5 bases at J; junction bases unmatched: 2. CDR3 region: CASSWTGDEQYV. The CDR3 nucleotides are TGTGCCAGCAGCTGGACAGGGGACGAGCAGTACGTC.

In this sample, this clone turned up once. The chain has TRBV14 and TRBJ2-1; no definite D call. Trimming removed 4 bases from V and 4 bases from J, with 11 bases in between. The CDR3 covers 14 residues. Per germline, CDR1 SGHDN and CDR2 FVKESK. As DNA, the CDR3 is TGTGCCAGCAGCCGGGGAATCGGATACAATGAGCAGTTCTTC. Its translation: CASSRGIGYNEQFF. The entire variable domain, with the rest obtained from reference TRBV14 and TRBJ2-1, is as follows: EAGVTQFPSHSVIEKGQTVTLRCDPISGHDNLYWYRRVMGKEIKFLLHFVKESKQDESGMPNNRFLAERTGGTYSTLKVQPAELEDSGVYFCASSRGIGYNEQFFGPGTRLTVL.

The chain links TRBV6-2 or TRBV6-3 to TRBJ2-3, with 8 positions matching TRBD2. With V trimmed by 2 bases and J by 2 bases, 3 bases remained unmatched. CDR1 and CDR2 from the germline V gene are MNHEY and SVGEGT. The CDR3 contains 15 residues. CDR3 sequence: CASSYRGLATDTQYF. The CDR3 region has the DNA TGTGCCAGCAGTTACCGAGGACTAGCCACAGATACGCAGTATTTT.

The chain joins TRBV9 to TRBJ2-2; the D gene is possibly TRBD1 (6 bases). The CDR3 loop spans 15 amino acids. Germline CDR1 SGDLS, CDR2 YYNGEE. Trimming took off 0 bases at V and 5 bases at J, with 11 bases between the two ends. CDR3 DNA sequence: TGTGCCAGCAGCGTAGTTGGACAGAGTACCGGGGAGCTGTTTTTT. This gives the protein CASSVVGQSTGELFF. Full variable domain (remainder filled in from reference TRBV9 and TRBJ2-2): DSGVTQTPKHLITATGQRVTLRCSPRSGDLSVYWYQQSLDQGLQFLIQYYNGEERAKGNILERFSAQQFPDLHSELNLSSLELGDSALYFCASSVVGQSTGELFFGEGSRLTVL.

The chain has TRBV19 and TRBJ2-7; TRBD2 might be the D (5 bases). Looked up from germline, CDR1 is LNHDA and CDR2 is SQIVND (reference sequence). V lost 3 bases, J lost 0 bases, and 9 bases lay in between. There are 14 residues in the CDR3. For the CDR3, the DNA is TGTGCCAGTAGTATTTCGGGATCCTCCTACGAGCAGTACTTC. Residues: CASSISGSSYEQYF.

The CDR3, as DNA: TGTGCCAGCAGCCAAGGGGGGTCGGAGTTTAATAATTCACCCCTCCACTTT. Translation: CASSQGGSEFNNSPLHF. The chain recombines TRBV3-1 (or the pseudogene TRBV3-2) with TRBJ1-6, with D tentatively TRBD1 (5 bases). The V end lost 1 base, the J end lost 5 bases, and 15 bases lay between the germline ends. Germline CDR1 and CDR2: LGHDT and YNNKEL (reference sequence). This CDR3 comprises 17 residues.

The rearrangement joins TRBV19 to TRBJ1-1; D not certain. The CDR3 spans 15 residues. Germline CDR1 reads LNHDA; CDR2 reads SQIVND (reference sequence). Between the trimmed V and J ends, which lost 6 bases and 1 base, there was a span of 15 bases. In DNA form, the CDR3 reads TGTGCCAGTAGCCCGTTCGGGCAGGCGAACACTGAAGCTTTCTTT. It is translated as CASSPFGQANTEAFF.

The chain is built from TRBV6-5 and TRBJ2-6; D is undetermined. Trimming pared 9 bases from V and 0 bases from J, leaving 6 bases between. The CDR3 spans 13 residues. From germline, CDR1 is MNHEY and CDR2 SVGAGI. In DNA form, the CDR3 reads TGTGCCAGTACAAACTCTGGGGCCAACGTCCTGACTTTC. Protein sequence: CASTNSGANVLTF.

The sample holds one count of this clone. The chain has TRBV6-5 and TRBJ2-1; possibly TRBD2 for D (6 bases). Germline-derived CDR1 and CDR2 are MNHEY and SVGAGI. CDR3 length equals 11 residues. V was cut by 2 bases and J by 13 bases, with 9 bases left in between. As DNA, the CDR3 is TGTGCCAGCAGTTACCGGGACTCCCAGTTCTTC. Protein product: CASSYRDSQFF.